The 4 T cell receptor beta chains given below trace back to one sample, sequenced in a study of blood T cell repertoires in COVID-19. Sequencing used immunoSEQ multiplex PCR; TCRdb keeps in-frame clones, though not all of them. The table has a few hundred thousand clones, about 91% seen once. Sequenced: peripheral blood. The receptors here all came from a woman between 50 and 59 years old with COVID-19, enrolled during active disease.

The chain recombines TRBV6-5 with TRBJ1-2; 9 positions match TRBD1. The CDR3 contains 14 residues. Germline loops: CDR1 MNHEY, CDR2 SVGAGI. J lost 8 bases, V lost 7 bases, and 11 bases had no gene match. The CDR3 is CASTGTGKGGGYTF. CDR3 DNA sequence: TGTGCCAGCACCGGGACAGGGAAGGGAGGCGGCTACACCTTC.

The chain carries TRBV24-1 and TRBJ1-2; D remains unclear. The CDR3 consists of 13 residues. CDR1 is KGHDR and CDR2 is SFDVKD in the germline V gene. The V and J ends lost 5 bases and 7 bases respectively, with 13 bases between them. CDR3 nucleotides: TGTGCCACCAGTGGTGCACCTGAGGGTGGCTACACCTTC. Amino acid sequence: CATSGAPEGGYTF.

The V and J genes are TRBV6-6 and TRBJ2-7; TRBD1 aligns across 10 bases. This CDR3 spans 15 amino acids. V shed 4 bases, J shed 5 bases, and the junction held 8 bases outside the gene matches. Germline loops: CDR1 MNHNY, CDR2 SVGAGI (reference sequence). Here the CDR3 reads CASSSSGTGANEQYF. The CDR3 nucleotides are TGTGCCAGCAGTTCATCCGGGACAGGGGCTAACGAGCAGTACTTC.

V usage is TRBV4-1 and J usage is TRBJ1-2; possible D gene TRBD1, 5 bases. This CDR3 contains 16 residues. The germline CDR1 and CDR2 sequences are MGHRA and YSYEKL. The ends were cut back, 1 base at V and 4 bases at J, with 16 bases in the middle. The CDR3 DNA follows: TGCGCCAGCAGCCAAGTCCAATACGGGACTGCCTATGGCTACACCTTC. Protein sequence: CASSQVQYGTAYGYTF.